This T cell receptor (beta chain) was identified in a study of T cell responses to AZD1222 COVID-19 vaccine. Study as a whole: Second doses that came at about 4 or about 12 weeks were put together. The study, taken as a whole, reports: Reports indicate that nearly half of spike-specific TCRs are directed at unmutated variant regions. None of the repertoires were sampled until the peak T cell response had passed. Spike-wide vaccine-associated CD4 TCRs dominated at 160-218 and 743-854.

The data were produced by immunoSEQ multiplex PCR, yet TCRdb's version contains in-frame clones alone and is incomplete. Among 100,000 to 150,000 clones listed, less than 95% were seen once. V was shortened by 5 bases and J by 1 base, with 9 bases between the two germline ends. CDR1 LNHDA and CDR2 SQIVND come from the germline V gene (reference sequence). The CDR3 totals 14 residues. On this clone itself: Its cognate antigen is unknown.

The TCR comes from an adult in good health. This sample comprised peripheral blood, obtained on day 0 of AZD1222 vaccination. The chain uses TRBV19 and TRBJ1-5, with no clear D. The CDR3 nucleotides are TGTGCCAGTAGTTTTTTAGAGAGCAATCAGCCCCAGCATTTT. Translating gives CASSFLESNQPQHF. Full variable domain (missing parts from reference TRBV19 and TRBJ1-5): DGGITQSPKYLFRKEGQNVTLSCEQNLNHDAMYWYRQDPGQGLRLIYYSQIVNDFQKGDIAEGYSVSREKKESFPLTVTSAQKNPTAFYLCASSFLESNQPQHFGDGTRLSIL.